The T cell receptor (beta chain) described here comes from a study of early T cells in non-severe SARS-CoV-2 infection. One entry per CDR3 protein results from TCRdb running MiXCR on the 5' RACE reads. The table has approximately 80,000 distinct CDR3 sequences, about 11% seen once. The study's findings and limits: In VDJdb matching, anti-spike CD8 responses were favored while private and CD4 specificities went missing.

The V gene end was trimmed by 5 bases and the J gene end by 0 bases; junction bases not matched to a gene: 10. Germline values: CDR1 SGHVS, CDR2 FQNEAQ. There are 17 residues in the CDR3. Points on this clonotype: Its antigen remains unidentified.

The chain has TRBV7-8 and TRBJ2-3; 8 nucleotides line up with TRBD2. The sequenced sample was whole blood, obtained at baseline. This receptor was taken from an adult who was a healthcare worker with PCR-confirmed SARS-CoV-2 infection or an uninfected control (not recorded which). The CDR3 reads CASSGLAGFTSTDTQYF. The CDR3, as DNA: TGTGCCAGCAGCGGACTAGCTGGTTTCACTAGCACAGATACGCAGTATTTT.